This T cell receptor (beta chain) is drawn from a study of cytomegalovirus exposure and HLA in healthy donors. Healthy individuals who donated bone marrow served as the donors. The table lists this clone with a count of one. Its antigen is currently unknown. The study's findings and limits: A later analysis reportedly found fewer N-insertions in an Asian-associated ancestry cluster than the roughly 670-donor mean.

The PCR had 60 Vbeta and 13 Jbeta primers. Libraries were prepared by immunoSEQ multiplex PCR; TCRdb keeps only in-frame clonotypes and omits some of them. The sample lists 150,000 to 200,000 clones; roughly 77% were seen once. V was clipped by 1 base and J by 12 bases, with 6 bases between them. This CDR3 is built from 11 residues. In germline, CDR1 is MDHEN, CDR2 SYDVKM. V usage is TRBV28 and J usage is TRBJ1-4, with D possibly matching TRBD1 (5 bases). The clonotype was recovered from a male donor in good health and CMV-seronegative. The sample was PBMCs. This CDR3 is CASSLYRQLFF. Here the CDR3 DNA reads TGTGCCAGCAGTTTATACAGGCAACTGTTTTTT.